These 19 T cell receptor beta chains share one sample of origin, sequenced in a study of blood T cell repertoires in COVID-19. The protocol was immunoSEQ multiplex PCR, while the TCRdb copy is restricted to in-frame clones and leaves out a portion. The sample consists of 80,000 to 95,000 clones, roughly nine tenths of them appearing once. Sequenced: peripheral blood. The receptors shown here come from a human donor with active COVID-19. The donor label of this sample is uncertain.

The chain joins TRBV5-6 to TRBJ2-5, with 12 bases matching TRBD2. Germline CDR1 is SGHDT and CDR2 is YYEEEE. V was pared by 2 bases and J by 3 bases, with 5 bases of the junction left unmatched. The CDR3 totals 16 residues. The CDR3 DNA is TGTGCCAGCAGCTTAGGACTAGCGGGGTGGGAAGAGACCCAGTACTTC. This encodes CASSLGLAGWEETQYF. Full variable domain (missing parts from reference TRBV5-6 and TRBJ2-5): DAGVTQSPTHLIKTRGQQVTLRCSPKSGHDTVSWYQQALGQGPQFIFQYYEEEERQRGNFPDRFSGHQFPNYSSELNVNALLLGDSALYLCASSLGLAGWEETQYFGPGTRLLVL.

The table lists this clone with a count of one. The chain combines TRBV4-1 with TRBJ2-3; the D is unclear. Between the trimmed V and J ends, which lost 1 base and 3 bases, there was a span of 8 bases. CDR3 length equals 14 residues. Looked up from germline, CDR1 is MGHRA and CDR2 is YSYEKL. This CDR3 reads CASSQVENTDTQYF. The CDR3 bases are TGCGCCAGCAGCCAAGTGGAGAATACAGATACGCAGTATTTT.

The chain combines TRBV5-6 with TRBJ2-5; TRBD1 aligns across 7 bases. The CDR3 extends over 15 amino acids. J was trimmed by 3 bases and V by 7 bases; bases with no gene match: 12. Germline V CDR1 and CDR2: SGHDT, YYEEEE. The DNA of the CDR3 is TGTGCCAGCGGAACGTTTGGGGACAGAGAAGAGACCCAGTACTTC. Protein: CASGTFGDREETQYF. The full variable domain, in which reference TRBV5-6 and TRBJ2-5 provide the parts outside the CDR3, is DAGVTQSPTHLIKTRGQQVTLRCSPKSGHDTVSWYQQALGQGPQFIFQYYEEEERQRGNFPDRFSGHQFPNYSSELNVNALLLGDSALYLCASGTFGDREETQYFGPGTRLLVL.

This clone was seen a single time. The DNA of the CDR3 is TGTGCCAGCAGCTTAGGTGTGAGCCTGGGAAACACCATATATTTT. Its translation: CASSLGVSLGNTIYF. The chain joins TRBV7-8 to TRBJ1-3; D is unresolved. Germline V CDR1 and CDR2: SGHVS, FQNEAQ. V lost 1 base and J 4 bases, leaving 11 bases between the germline ends. The CDR3 extends over 15 amino acids. Full variable domain (outside the CDR3, taken from reference TRBV7-8 and TRBJ1-3): GAGVSQSPRYKVAKRGQDVALRCDPISGHVSLFWYQQALGQGPEFLTYFQNEAQLDKSGLPSDRFFAERPEGSVSTLKIQRTQQEDSAVYLCASSLGVSLGNTIYFGEGSWLTVV.

The gene calls are TRBV6-6 and TRBJ1-2; D not resolved. This CDR3 is 13 amino acids long. The V and J ends lost 4 bases and 2 bases respectively, with 8 bases between them. Germline assignment: CDR1 MNHNY and CDR2 SVGAGI (reference sequence). CDR3 loop: CASSSFGNYGYTF. The CDR3, as DNA: TGTGCCAGCAGTTCCTTCGGGAACTATGGCTACACCTTC.

The gene calls are TRBV3-1 (or the pseudogene TRBV3-2) and TRBJ2-2, with 11 positions matching TRBD2. The CDR3 runs 15 residues. Losses at the gene ends were 5 bases for V and 7 bases for J; bases not matched to a gene: 6. Germline V gene lookup returns CDR1 LGHDT and CDR2 YNNKEL (reference sequence). As DNA, the CDR3 is TGTGCCAGCAGCATTAGCGGGGGGGCCGTCGGGGAGCTGTTTTTT. Translation gives CASSISGGAVGELFF.

The V and J genes are TRBV25-1 and TRBJ2-7; TRBD2 aligns across 12 bases. The germline V gene has CDR1 MGHDK and CDR2 SYGVNS. This CDR3 has 15 amino acids. After removal of 6 bases from V and 2 bases from J, the junction contained 5 bases not matched to a gene. CDR3 sequence reads: CASRGLAGATYEQYF. In DNA form, the CDR3 reads TGTGCCAGCAGGGGACTAGCGGGCGCAACCTACGAGCAGTACTTC.

This chain joins TRBV7-7 and TRBJ2-7, with a tentative D call TRBD2 (6 bases). In germline, CDR1 is SSHAT, CDR2 FNYEAQ (reference sequence). The CDR3 is 13 amino acids. V lost 1 base, J lost 6 bases, and 10 bases lay in between. In DNA form, the CDR3 reads TGTGCCAGCAGCTTAGGTCAGGGAGGCGAGCAGTACTTC. Translation: CASSLGQGGEQYF.

The chain has TRBV29-1 and TRBJ2-7; 7 nucleotides align to TRBD1. The J segment lost 7 bases and the V segment lost 6 bases, leaving 12 bases of the junction unmatched. The CDR3 is made up of 13 amino acids. Germline CDR1 is SQVTM and CDR2 is ANQGSEA. Here the CDR3 DNA reads TGCAGCGTAGCCCCGACAGGGTCGGGAGAGCAGTACTTC. Its translation is CSVAPTGSGEQYF.

The chain employs TRBV4-2 and TRBJ2-7, with 8 nucleotides matching TRBD1. Germline lookup yields CDR1 LGHNA and CDR2 YNFKEQ. V was pared by 3 bases and J by 7 bases, with 2 bases of the junction left unmatched. This CDR3 is built from 12 residues. CDR3 nucleotide sequence: TGTGCCAGCAGCCAGGGGGACAGGGAGCAGTACTTC. The encoded protein is CASSQGDREQYF.

The chain recombines TRBV7-9 with TRBJ1-5; the match to TRBD1 covers 10 bases. J lost 3 bases, V lost 1 base, and 3 bases had no gene match. This CDR3 spans 16 amino acids. Germline loops: CDR1 SEHNR, CDR2 FQNEAQ (reference sequence). CDR3 DNA: TGTGCCAGCAGCTTAGTCGGGACAGGGGACAATCAGCCCCAGCATTTT. It codes for CASSLVGTGDNQPQHF. Full variable domain (missing parts from reference TRBV7-9 and TRBJ1-5): DTGVSQNPRHKITKRGQNVTFRCDPISEHNRLYWYRQTLGQGPEFLTYFQNEAQLEKSRLLSDRFSAERPKGSFSTLEIQRTEQGDSAMYLCASSLVGTGDNQPQHFGDGTRLSIL.

V usage is TRBV7-3 and J usage is TRBJ2-7, with 9 positions matching TRBD1. The CDR3 loop spans 20 amino acids. Germline-derived CDR1 and CDR2 are SGHTA and FQGTGA. With 1 base clipped from V and 2 bases from J, the junction kept 18 bases outside the gene matches. The DNA of the CDR3 is TGTGCCAGCAGCTTAAGAGGGCCGGGACAGGGAGGCTTGTCCCCCTACGAGCAGTACTTC. Residues: CASSLRGPGQGGLSPYEQYF.

The chain uses TRBV24-1 and TRBJ2-5; 10 bases match TRBD1. The CDR3 spans 14 residues. CDR1 KGHDR and CDR2 SFDVKD come from the germline V gene. J gave up 4 bases and V 10 bases, and 8 bases lay outside the gene matches. CDR3: CATSDRGLLETQYF. CDR3 sequence (DNA): TGTGCCACTTCGGACAGGGGGTTATTAGAGACCCAGTACTTC.

The rearrangement uses TRBV5-5 and TRBJ1-6; a possible D gene is TRBD1 (5 bases). Trimming took off 4 bases at V and 0 bases at J, with 8 bases between the two ends. Germline-derived CDR1 and CDR2 are SGHKS and YYEKEE (reference sequence). The CDR3 is made up of 15 amino acids. The CDR3 DNA reads as TGTGCCAGCAGCCGACAGAGCTCCTATAATTCACCCCTCCACTTT. Translating it yields CASSRQSSYNSPLHF. Filled out from reference TRBV5-5 and TRBJ1-6, the complete variable domain reads DAGVTQSPTHLIKTRGQQVTLRCSPISGHKSVSWYQQVLGQGPQFIFQYYEKEERGRGNFPDRFSARQFPNYSSELNVNALLLGDSALYLCASSRQSSYNSPLHFGNGTRLTVT.

J is TRBJ2-5 and V is TRBV28, with D possibly TRBD1 on 5 matching bases. The germline gives CDR1 MDHEN, CDR2 SYDVKM. The CDR3 loop spans 15 amino acids. V shed 2 bases and J shed 1 base, with 11 bases lying between them. The CDR3 spells CASSLGIDSQETQYF. CDR3 DNA: TGTGCCAGCAGTTTAGGCATTGACAGCCAAGAGACCCAGTACTTC. Looking up the rest from reference TRBV28 and TRBJ2-5 gives the full variable domain: DVKVTQSSRYLVKRTGEKVFLECVQDMDHENMFWYRQDPGLGLRLIYFSYDVKMKEKGDIPEGYSVSREKKERFSLILESASTNQTSMYLCASSLGIDSQETQYFGPGTRLLVL.

The DNA of the CDR3 is TGTGCCAGCAGCGTACTAGCGGGGGTGGGGGAGCAGTTCTTC. Translating it yields CASSVLAGVGEQFF. This chain connects TRBV5-4 to TRBJ2-1; 11 bases line up with TRBD2. V trimming: 4 bases; J trimming: 10 bases; junction bases outside the gene matches: 7. CDR3 length equals 14 residues. Germline lookup yields CDR1 SGHNT and CDR2 YYREEE (reference sequence).

V gene TRBV7-2 combines with J gene TRBJ2-2; no firm D call. V was clipped by 1 base and J by 1 base, with 4 bases between them. The CDR3 runs to 14 residues. Germline V gene data show CDR1 as SGHTA and CDR2 as FQGNSA. DNA of the CDR3: TGTGCCAGCAGCTTAGAACTGAACACCGGGGAGCTGTTTTTT. It codes for CASSLELNTGELFF.

The chain has TRBV19 and TRBJ2-5; 8 bases are shared with TRBD1. This CDR3 contains 15 residues. CDR1 and CDR2 from the germline V gene are LNHDA and SQIVND (reference sequence). V lost 6 bases, J lost 3 bases, and 9 bases stayed unmatched. In nucleotides, the CDR3 is TGTGCCAGTAGCCGCCCCGGGACAGGAAAAGAGACCCAGTACTTC. As protein: CASSRPGTGKETQYF.

The DNA for the CDR3 is TGTGCCAGCAGCTTAAGTCCGGGGAAGCCCCAGCATTTT. Translating gives CASSLSPGKPQHF. This chain joins TRBV7-3 and TRBJ1-5; the D is unclear. The CDR3 length is 13 residues. V was pared by 1 base and J by 8 bases, with 9 bases between. Germline CDR1 reads SGHTA; CDR2 reads FQGTGA.